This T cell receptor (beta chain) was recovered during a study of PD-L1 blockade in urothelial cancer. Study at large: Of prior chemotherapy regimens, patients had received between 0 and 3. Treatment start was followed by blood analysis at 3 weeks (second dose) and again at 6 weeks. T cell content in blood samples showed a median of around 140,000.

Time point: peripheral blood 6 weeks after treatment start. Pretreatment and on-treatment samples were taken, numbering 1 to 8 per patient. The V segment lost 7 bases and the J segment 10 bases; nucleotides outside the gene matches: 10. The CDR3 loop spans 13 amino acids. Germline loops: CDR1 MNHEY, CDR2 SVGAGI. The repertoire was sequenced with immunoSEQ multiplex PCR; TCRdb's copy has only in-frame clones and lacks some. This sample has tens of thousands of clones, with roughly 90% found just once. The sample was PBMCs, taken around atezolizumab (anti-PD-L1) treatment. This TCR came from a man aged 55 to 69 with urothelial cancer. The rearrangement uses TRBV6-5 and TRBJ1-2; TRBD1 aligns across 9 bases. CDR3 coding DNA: TGTGCCAGCACCGACAGGGGGTCTTCTGTCTACACCTTC. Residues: CASTDRGSSVYTF.